These 22 T cell receptor beta chains came from one sample sequenced in a study of neurological immune-mediated disorders. MiXCR, applied by TCRdb to the 5' RACE reads, yields one record per CDR3 protein. This sample has 55,000 to 75,000 distinct CDR3 sequences, with less than 5.5% found just once. The sample consisted of PBMCs. The receptors stem from a woman in her 30s with multiple sclerosis.

The CDR3 reads CASSWGTRDYGYTF. Here the CDR3 DNA reads TGTGCCAGCAGCTGGGGGACTAGGGACTATGGCTACACCTTC. This chain uses TRBV5-6 with TRBJ1-2; weak D call: TRBD1 (5 bases). Germline V gene sequence: CDR1 SGHDT, CDR2 YYEEEE. The CDR3 runs to 14 residues. The V end was cut by 3 bases, the J end by 3 bases, with 12 bases between.

This clonotype was observed a few times. Relative to the germline gene, one junction end is altered; a read error may explain this. In DNA form, the CDR3 reads TGTGCCAGCAGTCCGGGACAGGGTTCGATTAGGATTCAGCCCCAGAATTTT. As protein: CASSPGQGSIRIQPQNF. V and J are TRBV5-5 and TRBJ1-5, with 9 positions matching TRBD1. CDR1 is SGHKS and CDR2 is YYEKEE in the germline V gene (reference sequence). The CDR3 is made up of 17 amino acids.

This clonotype was counted many times. The V gene is TRBV7-8, the J gene TRBJ2-1, with TRBD1 identical over 7 bases. J lost 4 bases, V lost 3 bases, and 12 bases had no gene match. The CDR3 spans 17 residues. Germline-derived CDR1 and CDR2 are SGHVS and FQNEAQ. As DNA, the CDR3 is TGTGCCAGCAGCTTCCAATCACCGGGACAGATATACAATGAGCAGTTCTTC. Protein sequence: CASSFQSPGQIYNEQFF.

Many counts were recorded for this clonotype. Mismatch with germline at one junction end may stem from a read error. The genes are TRBV20-1 and TRBJ1-5; 7 nucleotides match TRBD1. Germline values: CDR1 DFQATT, CDR2 SNEGSKA (reference sequence). The CDR3 runs 17 residues. The CDR3 bases are TGCAGTGCTAGAAGGGGAGGGGGCCCTTATAGCAATCAGCCCCAGAATTTT. Translation gives CSARRGGGPYSNQPQNF.

This clonotype was counted at least ten times. This chain links TRBV28 with TRBJ2-5; TRBD1 is a possible D gene (5 bases). Per germline, CDR1 MDHEN and CDR2 SYDVKM. There are 15 residues in the CDR3. V dropped 5 bases and J dropped 1 base, with 14 bases sitting between them. The CDR3 spells CASSPQGTFQETQYF. The DNA of the CDR3 is TGTGCCAGCAGTCCCCAGGGTACATTCCAAGAGACCCAGTACTTC.

The chain recombines TRBV20-1 with TRBJ2-1; 9 nucleotides line up with TRBD2. The CDR3 consists of 13 residues. CDR1 and CDR2 from the germline V gene are DFQATT and SNEGSKA (reference sequence). V gave up 3 bases and J gave up 13 bases; unmatched junction bases: 10. The CDR3 protein is CSARLAGWPSQFF. The CDR3 DNA reads TGCAGTGCTAGGCTAGCGGGGTGGCCGTCCCAGTTCTTC.

This clonotype showed up many times. The chain uses TRBV5-1 and TRBJ1-2; 8 bases agree with TRBD1. V lost 6 bases and J lost 4; bases outside the gene matches: 8. The germline V gene has CDR1 SGHRS and CDR2 YFSETQ. The CDR3 has 14 residues. CDR3 protein: CASTNDRGGYGYTF. In DNA form, the CDR3 reads TGCGCCAGCACTAACGACAGGGGCGGCTATGGCTACACCTTC.

In its sample, this clonotype was seen a few times. This chain links TRBV11-2 with TRBJ2-7; unclear D gene. Germline CDR1 reads SGHAT; CDR2 reads FQNNGV. The CDR3 spans 13 residues. V was cut by 0 bases and J by 2 bases, with 5 bases left in between. Here the CDR3 DNA reads TGTGCCAGCAGCTTAGAGAGCACCTACGAGCAGTACTTC. Translating it yields CASSLESTYEQYF.

To note about this clonotype: Germline and junction disagree at one end, which may indicate a read error. This chain connects TRBV20-1 to TRBJ1-6, with 11 bases identical to TRBD1. In germline, CDR1 is DFQATT, CDR2 SNEGSKA (reference sequence). CDR3 length: 15 residues. The CDR3 DNA follows: TGCAGTGCTAGCGCTGGGACAGGGGGGGATTCACCCCTCAACTTT. The encoded protein is CSASAGTGGDSPLNF.

This clonotype was detected ten times or more. The chain links TRBV5-6 to TRBJ2-1; D is undetermined. The CDR3 extends over 13 amino acids. The germline V gene encodes CDR1 SGHDT and CDR2 YYEEEE. The ends were cut back, 0 bases at V and 6 bases at J, with 7 bases in the middle. CDR3 sequence: CASSLGRRNEQFF. The CDR3 region has the DNA TGTGCCAGCAGCTTGGGACGTCGCAATGAGCAGTTCTTC. Combining the CDR3 with reference TRBV5-6 and TRBJ2-1 gives the whole variable domain DAGVTQSPTHLIKTRGQQVTLRCSPKSGHDTVSWYQQALGQGPQFIFQYYEEEERQRGNFPDRFSGHQFPNYSSELNVNALLLGDSALYLCASSLGRRNEQFFGPGTRLTVL.

At least ten counts were recorded for this clonotype. The CDR3 sequence is CASSPTGFQGPYGYTF. CDR3 sequence (DNA): TGCGCCAGCAGCCCCACAGGTTTTCAGGGGCCCTATGGCTACACCTTC. The rearrangement links TRBV4-1 to TRBJ1-2, with D maybe TRBD1 (6 bases). This CDR3 is 16 amino acids long. The V gene lost 4 bases and the J gene lost 4 bases, with 19 bases spanning the gap. The germline V gene has CDR1 MGHRA and CDR2 YSYEKL.

V usage is TRBV5-1 and J usage is TRBJ2-5; TRBD1 matches 7 bases. The ends lost 0 bases at V and 3 bases at J; junction bases unmatched: 2. The CDR3 has 14 residues. The V gene's germline CDR1 is SGHRS and CDR2 YFSETQ. The CDR3 is CASSLAGTEETQYF. The DNA of the CDR3 is TGCGCCAGCAGCTTGGCCGGGACAGAAGAGACCCAGTACTTC.

About this clonotype itself: A much larger clone differs by one base, so this may be a read error. The gene calls are TRBV13 and TRBJ1-2; no clear D. V gave up 1 base and J gave up 7 bases, with 7 bases separating them. This CDR3 is 12 amino acids long. The germline V gene has CDR1 PRHDT and CDR2 FYEKMQ (reference sequence). The CDR3 DNA follows: TGTGCCAGCAGCTTAGTTGGCGTTGGCTACACCTTC. This sequence encodes CASSLVGVGYTF.

This clonotype was observed many times. The rearrangement links TRBV20-1 to TRBJ1-5; D unresolved. Germline CDR1 and CDR2: DFQATT and SNEGSKA (reference sequence). The CDR3 consists of 15 residues. Trimming removed 7 bases from V and 0 bases from J, with 16 bases in between. CDR3 in DNA: TGCAGTGTCAAAAGAGGACGGAATAGCAATCAGCCCCAGCATTTT. Its translation: CSVKRGRNSNQPQHF.

There are many counts of this clonotype. The chain couples TRBV12-3 or TRBV12-4 to TRBJ2-1, with 7 bases identical to TRBD1. With 6 bases clipped from V and 2 bases from J, the junction kept 7 bases outside the gene matches. The CDR3 is 15 residues long. CDR3 sequence (DNA): TGTGCCAGCAGGTTCGGGACAGTGACCTACAATGAGCAGTTCTTC. This gives the protein CASRFGTVTYNEQFF.

This clonotype occurred many times. V and J are TRBV5-1 and TRBJ2-1, with a weak D call TRBD1 (7 bases). CDR1 and CDR2 from the germline V gene are SGHRS and YFSETQ. The CDR3 length is 15 residues. V was cut by 4 bases and J by 2 bases, with 13 bases left in between. This chain's CDR3 is CASSPPGGTYNEQFF. CDR3 coding DNA: TGCGCCAGCAGCCCTCCAGGGGGGACCTACAATGAGCAGTTCTTC. Supplemented by reference TRBV5-1 and TRBJ2-1, the full variable domain reads KAGVTQTPRYLIKTRGQQVTLSCSPISGHRSVSWYQQTPGQGLQFLFEYFSETQRNKGNFPGRFSGRQFSNSRSEMNVSTLELGDSALYLCASSPPGGTYNEQFFGPGTRLTVL.

There are many counts of this clonotype. This chain joins TRBV15 and TRBJ1-2, with D perhaps TRBD1 (6 bases). CDR3 size: 15 residues. Trimming cost V 0 bases and J 0 bases, with 8 bases left between them. The V gene's germline CDR1 is LNHNV and CDR2 YYDKDF (reference sequence). The CDR3: CATSREGTPNYGYTF. The CDR3 coding sequence is TGTGCCACCAGCAGAGAAGGGACACCTAACTATGGCTACACCTTC.

This clonotype showed up many times. The V and J genes are TRBV5-1 and TRBJ1-1; 7 bases align to TRBD1. The CDR3 is 13 amino acids. V shed 8 bases, J shed 0 bases, and the junction held 4 bases outside the gene matches. Germline V CDR1 and CDR2: SGHRS, YFSETQ. The CDR3 DNA reads TGCGCCAGTGTGGGACAGTTGAACACTGAAGCTTTCTTT. Translation gives CASVGQLNTEAFF. Based on the CDR3 plus reference TRBV5-1 and TRBJ1-1, the full variable domain is KAGVTQTPRYLIKTRGQQVTLSCSPISGHRSVSWYQQTPGQGLQFLFEYFSETQRNKGNFPGRFSGRQFSNSRSEMNVSTLELGDSALYLCASVGQLNTEAFFGQGTRLTVV.

In its sample, this clonotype was seen a few times. V gene TRBV7-8 combines with J gene TRBJ1-4; no firm D call. Looked up from germline, CDR1 is SGHVS and CDR2 is FQNEAQ. The CDR3 is made up of 14 amino acids. Trimming took 5 bases from V and 3 from J, leaving 10 bases between them. CDR3 nucleotide sequence: TGTGCCAGCAGCGCAGGTTTGGCTAATGAAAAACTGTTTTTT. Residues: CASSAGLANEKLFF.

The sample holds many counts of this clonotype. The rearrangement uses TRBV20-1 and TRBJ1-2; 7 nucleotides match TRBD1. This CDR3 is 13 amino acids long. Germline V CDR1 and CDR2: DFQATT, SNEGSKA (reference sequence). V trimming: 3 bases; J trimming: 8 bases; junction bases outside the gene matches: 9. The CDR3 region is CSASRGGEGGYTF. The CDR3 DNA reads as TGCAGTGCTAGTCGAGGGGGCGAGGGCGGCTACACCTTC.

At least ten counts were recorded for this clonotype. With a much larger clone just one base away, this may be a read error. The chain joins TRBV28 to TRBJ2-1; 8 positions agree with TRBD2. The CDR3 length is 14 residues. Germline loops: CDR1 MDHEN, CDR2 SYDVKM. V lost 6 bases to trimming and J lost 8 bases; unmatched junction nucleotides: 9. CDR3 in amino acids: CASRSGGTLDEQFF. In DNA, the CDR3 is TGTGCCAGCAGATCGGGGGGGACGTTGGATGAGCAGTTCTTC.

In this sample, this clonotype turned up many times. This sequence joins TRBV20-1 and TRBJ1-6; 7 bases line up with TRBD1. Germline V gene sequence: CDR1 DFQATT, CDR2 SNEGSKA (reference sequence). J gave up 10 bases and V 1 base, and 7 bases lay outside the gene matches. There are 14 residues in the CDR3. The CDR3 DNA reads TGCAGTGCTAGAGTGGGGACAGTGGACTCACCCCTCCACTTT. This codes for CSARVGTVDSPLHF.